The sequence of this T cell receptor beta chain was determined in a study of blood T cells in healthy people across ages. Overall study findings and caveats: The unsorted PBMCs prevented any conclusive comparison of naive versus antigen-experienced cells.

This clonotype showed up just a few times. Its antigen remains unknown. Each donor gave 9.5 to 10 milliliters of peripheral blood. PCR was performed a second time for roughly 7 to 11 cycles using a sample-barcoded 5' primer and a J-beta primer mix. The authors tagged each cDNA molecule using a template-switch adaptor with 12 random nucleotides. MiXCR was run by TCRdb on the 5' RACE reads, yielding one entry per CDR3 protein. The sample includes under 2 million distinct CDR3 sequences, almost 35% of them seen just once. Sample: blood. The receptor was isolated from a woman aged 30 to 39 in good health.

CDR3 loop: CASSLQRELQETQYF. In nucleotides, the CDR3 is TGTGCCAGCAGCTTGCAGCGCGAACTACAAGAGACCCAGTACTTC. The V gene is TRBV5-6, the J gene TRBJ2-5; no clear D. Trimming removed 1 base from V and 2 bases from J, with 12 bases in between. Germline V lookup: CDR1 SGHDT, CDR2 YYEEEE. CDR3 length: 15 residues.